This T cell receptor (beta chain) was profiled in a study of blood T cell repertoires in COVID-19. In the study overall: Spain, Italy and the United States supplied samples that represented acute and convalescent COVID-19. Sources were T cells, B-cell-depleted T cells, or PBMCs; the material itself was cDNA or gDNA.

Original processing methods: Estimation of nucleated cell counts relied on the amplification of reference gene primers. Using immunoSEQ multiplex PCR, the repertoire was profiled, and TCRdb retains in-frame clones only, with some absent. The V and J calls and clone size are taken from that table; D and trimming were inferred from the DNA. The sample shows tens of thousands of clones, roughly 86% of them seen only once. Germline V gene lookup returns CDR1 SNHLY and CDR2 FYNNEI. V shed 10 bases and J 5 bases; nucleotides not matched to a gene: 10. CDR3 length: 14 residues. This sequence originates from a man aged 50-59 years with active or convalescent COVID-19. Input material: peripheral blood. J is TRBJ2-3 and V is TRBV2, with 9 positions matching TRBD2. The CDR3: CAKRTAGGQDTQYF. The CDR3 DNA sequence: TGTGCCAAGAGGACGGCGGGGGGGCAAGATACGCAGTATTTT.